This is a list of T cell receptor beta chains from one sample in a study of shared clonotypes between healthy human individuals. Repertoires were generated with immunoSEQ multiplex PCR, while TCRdb's copy carries only in-frame clones and drops some. The table includes some 1,600,000 clones, under 99% detected once. Source material: naive CD4+ T cells sorted from blood. The origin of the receptors is a man aged 25-45 years in good health. Each CDR3 is given with its conserved first and last residue.

TRBV19	TRBJ1-1	CASSIWVEAFF
TRBV11-2	TRBJ2-3	CASSQVWLQRGTDTQYF
TRBV5-4	TRBJ2-1	CASSSGVYKDEQFF
TRBV5-4	TRBJ2-7	CASSLNMGLADPYEQYF
TRBV5-1	TRBJ2-2	CASNPTGDTGELFF
TRBV9	TRBJ2-5	CASSVEVRQETQYF
TRBV5-5	TRBJ2-7	CASSLEWDSYEQYF
TRBV27	TRBJ2-7	CASSWRSGRQASEQYF
TRBV5-1	TRBJ1-2	CASFYGYTF
TRBV6-6	TRBJ2-7	CASRGPQGISYEQYF
TRBV13	TRBJ2-7	CASSLGRGLAGSYEQYF
TRBV7-9	TRBJ1-5	CASTRGGLGGSNQPQHF
TRBV18	TRBJ1-2	CASSPRDTYGYTF
TRBV28	TRBJ2-1	CASSLASSSYNEQFF
TRBV9	TRBJ2-1	CASSVVAGVNEQFF
TRBV27	TRBJ2-3	CASRLRGSTDTQYF
TRBV7-9	TRBJ1-2	CASSWTEDSGYTF
TRBV7-2	TRBJ2-3	CASSFQASGRGTDTQYF
TRBV28	TRBJ2-1	CASGPVGDEQFF
TRBV5-1	TRBJ2-5	CASSITGGQETQYF
TRBV15	TRBJ2-5	CATSKNRGARETQYF
TRBV18	TRBJ2-4	CASSRGLDIQYF
TRBV28	TRBJ2-7	CASSLVRRYEQYF
TRBV6-5	TRBJ1-4	CASSYREYEKLFF